One sample yielded the 21 T cell receptor beta chains listed below, sequenced in a study of breast tumors, draining lymph nodes, adjacent tissues. TCRdb independently ran MiXCR on the multiplex PCR reads; one entry per CDR3 protein. The sample has about 13,000 distinct CDR3 sequences, roughly 60% seen once. The sequencing input was tumor-adjacent breast tissue. These receptors were taken from a female donor with breast cancer. Some clones in this sample may be carry-over from other donors' samples.

As regards this clonotype: The junction differs from germline at one of its ends, possibly a read error. This chain connects TRBV12-3 or TRBV12-4 to TRBJ1-4; D possibly corresponds to TRBD1 (6 bases). CDR3 size: 14 residues. CDR3 amino acids: CASSLDRRREKLSF. The CDR3, as DNA: TGTGCCAGCAGCCTGGACAGACGGAGGGAAAAACTGTCTTTT.

The V call is TRBV5-1, the J call TRBJ2-1; TRBD2 agrees at 10 bases. From germline, CDR1 is SGHRS and CDR2 YFSETQ. V trimming: 2 bases; J trimming: 0 bases; junction bases outside the gene matches: 2. The CDR3 length is 16 residues. In DNA, the CDR3 is TGCGCCAGCAGCTTTTCTAGCGGGAGCTCCTACAATGAGCAGTTCTTC. This gives the protein CASSFSSGSSYNEQFF.

The chain employs TRBV7-2 and TRBJ2-7; 7 positions agree with TRBD2. Germline-derived CDR1 and CDR2 are SGHTA and FQGNSA. With 5 bases clipped from V and 4 bases from J, the junction kept 2 bases outside the gene matches. The CDR3 spans 12 residues. This CDR3 is CASSRDYYEQYF. In DNA form, the CDR3 reads TGTGCCAGCAGCCGGGACTATTACGAGCAGTACTTC.

The gene calls are TRBV9 and TRBJ2-3; TRBD1 matches at 8 bases. The V gene end was trimmed by 4 bases and the J gene end by 0 bases; junction bases not matched to a gene: 4. The germline V gene has CDR1 SGDLS and CDR2 YYNGEE. CDR3 length: 15 amino acids. CDR3 DNA sequence: TGTGCCAGCAGCCCTAGGACAGGGAGCACAGATACGCAGTATTTT. Translated: CASSPRTGSTDTQYF.

There are many counts of this clonotype. V usage is TRBV4-2 and J usage is TRBJ2-5, with 8 bases aligning to TRBD1. V was clipped by 3 bases and J by 5 bases; unmatched bases: 5. This CDR3 comprises 14 residues. Germline-derived CDR1 and CDR2 are LGHNA and YNFKEQ. The CDR3 DNA reads as TGTGCCAGCAGCCATACGACAGGGGAGGAGACCCAGTACTTC. Its protein product is CASSHTTGEETQYF.

This clonotype showed up many times. The chain carries TRBV27 and TRBJ2-3; no definite D call. CDR1 and CDR2 from the germline V gene are MNHEY and SMNVEV (reference sequence). The CDR3 has 16 residues. Trimming pared 0 bases from V and 0 bases from J, leaving 10 bases between. This CDR3 is CASSLSGVASTDTQYF. CDR3 in DNA: TGTGCCAGCAGTTTATCCGGCGTAGCTAGCACAGATACGCAGTATTTT.

The chain employs TRBV24-1 and TRBJ1-3, with D hard to call. Germline-derived CDR1 and CDR2 are KGHDR and SFDVKD. V was pared by 4 bases and J by 2 bases, with 11 bases between. The CDR3 consists of 15 residues. CDR3 amino acids: CATSEPSETGNTIYF. The CDR3 DNA follows: TGTGCCACCAGTGAACCCTCGGAGACTGGAAACACCATATATTTT.

Regarding this clonotype: As the CDR3 is not closed by the conserved phenylalanine or tryptophan, this likely results from a read error. V gene TRBV27 combines with J gene TRBJ2-7; D is unresolved. Germline CDR1 MNHEY, CDR2 SMNVEV (reference sequence). The CDR3 loop spans 11 amino acids. Trimming stripped 11 bases from V and 4 bases from J, with 12 bases between. DNA for the CDR3: TGTGCCGGCACTTTCGGGTACGAGCAGTACCTC. This encodes CAGTFGYEQYL.

The chain joins TRBV20-1 to TRBJ2-3, with D perhaps TRBD1 or TRBD2 (5 bases each). Trimming pared 0 bases from V and 8 bases from J, leaving 18 bases between. Germline assignment: CDR1 DFQATT and CDR2 SNEGSKA (reference sequence). This CDR3 region has 15 residues. CDR3: CSARDFRGSLTTQYF. The CDR3 nucleotides read TGCAGTGCTAGAGATTTTCGGGGCAGCCTAACTACGCAGTATTTT.

The chain couples TRBV7-6 to TRBJ1-6, with a tentative D call TRBD1 (5 bases). The CDR3 has 16 residues. V was clipped by 5 bases and J by 11 bases, with 22 bases between them. CDR1 and CDR2 from the germline V gene are SGHVS and FNYEAQ. The CDR3 is CASSDLLGQGVTPLHF. The CDR3 coding sequence is TGTGCCAGCAGCGATCTCTTGGGGCAGGGCGTAACACCCCTCCACTTT.

The gene calls are TRBV2 and TRBJ2-7; D is unclear. V was clipped by 2 bases and J by 1 base, with 3 bases between them. The CDR3 is made up of 12 amino acids. Germline CDR1 reads SNHLY; CDR2 reads FYNNEI. The chain's CDR3 is CASSEQSYEQYF. The CDR3 nucleotides are TGTGCCAGCAGTGAACAGTCCTACGAGCAGTACTTC.

The CDR3 protein is CASSGNQPQHF. CDR3 bases: TGTGCCAGCAGCGGCAATCAGCCCCAGCATTTT. The chain uses TRBV2 and TRBJ1-5; D is ambiguous. Germline lookup yields CDR1 SNHLY and CDR2 FYNNEI. The CDR3 has 11 residues. The V gene lost 6 bases and the J gene lost 2 bases, with 2 bases spanning the gap.

Comment on this clonotype: This may arise from a read error, as a much more abundant clone is one base away. In nucleotides, the CDR3 is TGTGCCAGCAGTCACGGGGGTGGAAACGCCATATATTTT. Its protein product is CASSHGGGNAIYF. This chain connects TRBV6-5 to TRBJ1-3; tentative D call: TRBD1 (5 bases). Per the germline V gene, CDR1 is MNHEY and CDR2 is SVGAGI. CDR3 length: 13 residues.

This clonotype was detected a few times. The gene calls are TRBV7-6 and TRBJ2-5; possibly TRBD2 for D (5 bases). CDR3 length equals 12 residues. The V and J ends lost 3 bases and 5 bases respectively, with 7 bases between them. CDR1 SGHVS and CDR2 FNYEAQ come from the germline V gene. CDR3 DNA sequence: TGTGCCAGCAGCTTGGGAGTGGAGACCCAGTACTTC. As protein: CASSLGVETQYF.

The chain links TRBV18 to TRBJ2-5; TRBD2 is a possible D gene (5 bases). V lost 5 bases to trimming and J lost 4 bases, with 14 bases between them. Per the germline V gene, CDR1 is KGHSH and CDR2 is LQKENI. This CDR3 is 14 amino acids long. CDR3 nucleotides: TGTGCCAGCTCAACGCAGGACTGGAGAGAGACCCAGTACTTC. This encodes CASSTQDWRETQYF.

The rearrangement joins TRBV7-9 to TRBJ1-3, with D uncertain. The CDR3 contains 13 residues. With 1 base removed from V and 7 bases from J, the gap between germline ends came to 8 bases. Germline V gene lookup returns CDR1 SEHNR and CDR2 FQNEAQ (reference sequence). Here the CDR3 reads CASSLEGVNTIYF. DNA of the CDR3: TGTGCCAGCAGCTTAGAGGGCGTGAACACCATATATTTT.

The chain combines TRBV20-1 with TRBJ1-6, with 8 bases matching TRBD1. Trimming took 2 bases from V and 9 from J; bases not matched to a gene: 9. The CDR3 covers 15 residues. The V gene's germline CDR1 is DFQATT and CDR2 SNEGSKA (reference sequence). The CDR3 region is CSARYQGADTSPLHF. Written as DNA, the CDR3 is TGCAGTGCTAGATACCAGGGGGCGGATACTTCACCCCTCCACTTT.

The chain carries TRBV25-1 and TRBJ1-4; a weak D match, TRBD1 (5 bases). Germline V gene sequence: CDR1 MGHDK, CDR2 SYGVNS. The length of the CDR3 is 15 residues. Trimming left V 2 bases short and J 6 bases short, with 13 bases between. This CDR3 is CASSETGARDEKLFF. The CDR3 DNA sequence: TGTGCCAGCAGTGAAACTGGGGCAAGGGATGAAAAACTGTTTTTT.

In its sample, this clonotype was seen once. This chain uses TRBV29-1 with TRBJ1-6, with unresolved D. This CDR3 region has 15 residues. Germline lookup yields CDR1 SQVTM and CDR2 ANQGSEA. V lost 4 bases, J lost 7 bases, and 17 bases lay in between. CDR3 residues: CSVVEGPIGNSPLHF. CDR3 nucleotides: TGCAGCGTTGTGGAGGGTCCCATCGGGAATTCACCCCTCCACTTT.

V gene TRBV20-1 combines with J gene TRBJ2-3; D is ambiguous. Looked up from germline, CDR1 is DFQATT and CDR2 is SNEGSKA (reference sequence). The CDR3 length is 16 residues. V gave up 0 bases and J gave up 0 bases, with 13 bases separating them. The CDR3 nucleotides read TGCAGTGCTAGAGATAGTAGGAGACCTAGCACAGATACGCAGTATTTT. Protein: CSARDSRRPSTDTQYF.

This clonotype has at least ten counts. This chain connects TRBV28 to TRBJ1-4; D is possibly TRBD1 (6 bases). Germline V gives CDR1 MDHEN, CDR2 SYDVKM. There are 15 residues in the CDR3. Trimming cost V 6 bases and J 8 bases, with 19 bases left between them. CDR3: CASRGRGGIMEKLFF. Here the CDR3 DNA reads TGTGCCAGCAGGGGGCGGGGGGGCATCATGGAAAAACTGTTTTTT. Together with reference TRBV28 and TRBJ1-4, the CDR3 gives the full variable domain: DVKVTQSSRYLVKRTGEKVFLECVQDMDHENMFWYRQDPGLGLRLIYFSYDVKMKEKGDIPEGYSVSREKKERFSLILESASTNQTSMYLCASRGRGGIMEKLFFGSGTQLSVL.